These 24 T cell receptor beta chains were sequenced from one sample in a study of technical replicates of blood from a handful of donors. Sequencing used immunoSEQ multiplex PCR; TCRdb keeps in-frame clones, though not all of them. The table has roughly 80,000 clones, around 92% seen once. The specimen was T cells isolated from PBMCs. The receptor source for this set is a human donor in good health.

The rearrangement joins TRBV11-3 to TRBJ2-7; 7 nucleotides agree with TRBD2. This CDR3 has 15 amino acids. V dropped 3 bases and J dropped 3; count of bases not matched to a gene: 8. Germline values: CDR1 SGHNT, CDR2 YENEEA. The DNA for the CDR3 is TGTGCCAGCAGCTTGGGAGCGGGGTACATCTACGAGCAGTACTTC. Translation: CASSLGAGYIYEQYF.

The CDR3 DNA follows: TGTGCCAGCTCATCCAAGACAGGGGTTCCCTACGAGCAGTACTTC. Its translation: CASSSKTGVPYEQYF. The rearrangement links TRBV18 to TRBJ2-7; TRBD1 matches 8 bases. V shed 5 bases and J 2 bases; nucleotides not matched to a gene: 8. CDR3 size: 15 residues. Germline V CDR1 and CDR2: KGHSH, LQKENI.

CDR3 region: CASSVGLAGSAHGEQYF. CDR3 coding DNA: TGTGCCAGCAGCGTCGGACTAGCGGGATCCGCCCATGGCGAGCAGTACTTC. The chain carries TRBV9 and TRBJ2-7, with 12 bases fitting TRBD2. Germline CDR1 reads SGDLS; CDR2 reads YYNGEE. The CDR3 totals 17 residues. V lost 2 bases and J lost 6; bases outside the gene matches: 12.

The V gene is TRBV30, the J gene TRBJ2-2; D may be TRBD2 (7 bases). CDR1 is GTSNPN and CDR2 is SVGIG in the germline V gene (reference sequence). This CDR3 is 14 amino acids long. V was clipped by 4 bases and J by 4 bases, with 13 bases between them. Written as DNA, the CDR3 is TGTGCCTGGAACGGGGGGCGCGGCACCGGGGAGCTGTTTTTT. Protein: CAWNGGRGTGELFF.

This chain's CDR3 is CATLGGAYEQYF. CDR3 sequence (DNA): TGTGCCACCCTGGGGGGGGCCTACGAGCAGTACTTC. This sequence joins TRBV7-9 and TRBJ2-7; 7 bases agree with TRBD2. V gave up 10 bases and J gave up 2 bases; unmatched junction bases: 5. This CDR3 region has 12 residues. The germline gives CDR1 SEHNR, CDR2 FQNEAQ (reference sequence).

Notes on this clone: The junction departs from germline at one end; a sequencing error may be responsible. This sequence joins TRBV11-3 and TRBJ2-5, with 7 bases identical to TRBD2. The CDR3 length is 13 residues. The V gene's germline CDR1 is SGHNT and CDR2 YENEEA. The DNA for the CDR3 is TGTGCCAGCAGCTTTACCCACGGGGGGAGAATCGACTTC. It translates to CASSFTHGGRIDF.

This chain joins TRBV9 and TRBJ2-7, with unresolved D. V dropped 4 bases and J dropped 0 bases, with 14 bases sitting between them. This CDR3 contains 15 residues. Germline lookup yields CDR1 SGDLS and CDR2 YYNGEE. Here the CDR3 reads CASSPSGQSSYEQYF. In DNA form, the CDR3 reads TGTGCCAGCAGCCCCAGTGGGCAGTCCTCCTACGAGCAGTACTTC.

The chain links TRBV6-5 to TRBJ2-2, with D perhaps matching TRBD1 (6 bases). The germline V gene has CDR1 MNHEY and CDR2 SVGAGI. The ends were cut back, 0 bases at V and 5 bases at J, with 10 bases in the middle. The CDR3 is 15 residues long. The CDR3 here is CASSYSGHVTGELFF. CDR3 nucleotide sequence: TGTGCCAGCAGTTACTCGGGACACGTAACCGGGGAGCTGTTTTTT.

The rearrangement joins TRBV5-1 to TRBJ1-1; D is uncertain. Trimming cost V 1 base and J 2 bases, with 6 bases left between them. Germline CDR1 SGHRS, CDR2 YFSETQ. This CDR3 spans 13 amino acids. This CDR3 reads CASSLNLNTEAFF. The CDR3 coding sequence is TGCGCCAGCAGCTTGAACTTAAACACTGAAGCTTTCTTT.

The genes are TRBV30 and TRBJ1-2; the D gene is possibly TRBD1 (6 bases). In germline, CDR1 is GTSNPN, CDR2 SVGIG (reference sequence). Between the trimmed V and J ends, which lost 5 bases and 4 bases, there was a span of 11 bases. The CDR3 runs to 12 residues. The CDR3 loop is CAWAGTFYGYTF. CDR3 nucleotides: TGTGCCTGGGCCGGGACATTCTATGGCTACACCTTC.

The rearrangement uses TRBV6-6 and TRBJ2-1, with D perhaps matching TRBD1 (7 bases). The V and J ends lost 5 bases and 6 bases respectively, with 17 bases between them. CDR1 is MNHNY and CDR2 is SVGAGI in the germline V gene (reference sequence). The CDR3 runs 15 residues. CDR3 protein: CASSPIQGGRNEQFF. For the CDR3, the DNA is TGTGCCAGCAGTCCGATCCAGGGGGGCCGCAATGAGCAGTTCTTC.

The chain uses TRBV6-5 and TRBJ2-1; 8 bases agree with TRBD2. This CDR3 is 13 amino acids long. The germline gives CDR1 MNHEY, CDR2 SVGAGI. Trimming at V came to 5 bases and at J to 7 bases, leaving 4 bases not matched to a gene. The CDR3 region has the DNA TGTGCCAGCAGTCGGGGGGGTGCTAATGAGCAGTTCTTC. It codes for CASSRGGANEQFF.

V gene TRBV10-1 combines with J gene TRBJ2-7; 7 nucleotides match TRBD1. CDR1 and CDR2 (germline): WNHNN, SYGVQD (reference sequence). Trimming removed 9 bases from V and 0 bases from J; junction bases left unmatched: 5. The CDR3 covers 13 residues. Here the CDR3 DNA reads TGCGCCAGTTCGACAGGGAGCTCCTACGAGCAGTACTTC. This sequence encodes CASSTGSSYEQYF.

This clone is a singleton in its sample. The V and J genes are TRBV7-2 and TRBJ2-7; 14 bases fit TRBD2. The CDR3 covers 16 residues. V was pared by 2 bases and J by 5 bases, with 5 bases of the junction left unmatched. Germline CDR1 reads SGHTA; CDR2 reads FQGNSA. CDR3 bases: TGTGCCAGCAGCTTAAGGGGGACTAGCGGGAGACACGAGCAGTACTTC. Translating gives CASSLRGTSGRHEQYF.

V usage is TRBV5-1 and J usage is TRBJ2-1; TRBD2 agrees at 13 bases. CDR3 size: 18 residues. V gave up 0 bases and J gave up 6 bases; unmatched junction bases: 9. In germline, CDR1 is SGHRS, CDR2 YFSETQ. As DNA, the CDR3 is TGCGCCAGCAGCTTGGCCGTGCTCACTAGCGGGAGGGCCAATGAGCAGTTCTTC. This gives the protein CASSLAVLTSGRANEQFF.

This clone has only one observation. One end of the junction varies from germline; a read error may be responsible. This chain links TRBV5-1 with TRBJ2-5, with D perhaps TRBD1 (6 bases). This CDR3 comprises 12 residues. Germline CDR1 reads SGHRS; CDR2 reads YFSETQ. As DNA, the CDR3 is TGCGCCAGCAGGAAAACAGGGCTGCACGAGAACTTC. It translates to CASRKTGLHENF. The entire variable domain, with the rest obtained from reference TRBV5-1 and TRBJ2-5, is as follows: KAGVTQTPRYLIKTRGQQVTLSCSPISGHRSVSWYQQTPGQGLQFLFEYFSETQRNKGNFPGRFSGRQFSNSRSEMNVSTLELGDSALYLCASRKTGLHENFGPGTRLLVL.

This chain joins TRBV6-5 and TRBJ1-5, with D perhaps matching TRBD1 (6 bases). The CDR3 is made up of 15 amino acids. In germline, CDR1 is MNHEY, CDR2 SVGAGI. Between the trimmed V and J ends, which lost 0 bases and 4 bases, there was a span of 10 bases. The CDR3 loop reads CASSYSARGNQPQHF. In DNA form, the CDR3 reads TGTGCCAGCAGTTACTCAGCGAGGGGGAATCAGCCCCAGCATTTT.

The CDR3 nucleotides are TGTGCCAGCAGCTTAGCGATAGAGGAGCAGTACTTC. This sequence encodes CASSLAIEEQYF. V usage is TRBV7-9 and J usage is TRBJ2-7, with D unresolved. The CDR3 spans 12 residues. In germline, CDR1 is SEHNR, CDR2 FQNEAQ (reference sequence). V was cut by 0 bases and J by 7 bases, with 7 bases left in between. Supplemented by reference TRBV7-9 and TRBJ2-7, the full variable domain reads DTGVSQNPRHKITKRGQNVTFRCDPISEHNRLYWYRQTLGQGPEFLTYFQNEAQLEKSRLLSDRFSAERPKGSFSTLEIQRTEQGDSAMYLCASSLAIEEQYFGPGTRLTVT.

The gene calls are TRBV27 and TRBJ2-7; 8 bases fit TRBD1. V gave up 7 bases and J gave up 3 bases; unmatched junction bases: 8. Germline V gene sequence: CDR1 MNHEY, CDR2 SMNVEV (reference sequence). The CDR3 length is 14 residues. In DNA, the CDR3 is TGTGCCAGCACCCACGCCGGGACAGGCTACGAGCAGTACTTC. It specifies CASTHAGTGYEQYF.

The chain couples TRBV30 to TRBJ1-3, with 7 nucleotides matching TRBD1. Germline-derived CDR1 and CDR2 are GTSNPN and SVGIG (reference sequence). The CDR3 loop spans 15 amino acids. Trimming cost V 4 bases and J 0 bases; bases outside gene matches: 6. CDR3 protein: CAWTLRGTSGNTIYF. In DNA, the CDR3 is TGTGCCTGGACCCTCAGGGGGACCTCTGGAAACACCATATATTTT.

The V call is TRBV7-2, the J call TRBJ2-2; D gene unclear. The germline V and J ends were trimmed by 1 base and 1 base, with 10 bases remaining between them. CDR1 and CDR2 (germline): SGHTA, FQGNSA. This CDR3 comprises 16 residues. This CDR3 reads CASSLDPGMNTGELFF. DNA for the CDR3: TGTGCCAGCAGCTTAGACCCAGGCATGAACACCGGGGAGCTGTTTTTT.

The CDR3 loop is CASSLDVSGYTF. DNA for the CDR3: TGCGCCAGCAGCTTGGACGTTAGTGGCTACACCTTC. This chain uses TRBV5-1 with TRBJ1-2; D is unclear. CDR1 and CDR2 from the germline V gene are SGHRS and YFSETQ. CDR3 size: 12 residues. The V end was cut by 0 bases, the J end by 7 bases, with 7 bases between.

The chain employs TRBV5-1 and TRBJ1-2, with 9 bases aligning to TRBD1. V lost 1 base and J lost 2; bases outside the gene matches: 3. The CDR3 contains 15 residues. The germline CDR1 and CDR2 sequences are SGHRS and YFSETQ. The chain's CDR3 is CASSLQGTGNYGYTF. In DNA, the CDR3 is TGCGCCAGCAGCTTGCAAGGGACAGGGAACTATGGCTACACCTTC.

This CDR3 reads CASSLTGMSNEKLFF. CDR3 nucleotides: TGTGCCAGCAGCTTGACGGGGATGAGTAATGAAAAACTGTTTTTT. V and J are TRBV5-6 and TRBJ1-4; no clear D gene. This CDR3 region has 15 residues. Trimming removed 1 base at V and 4 bases at J, with 11 bases between. Germline V gives CDR1 SGHDT, CDR2 YYEEEE. Full variable domain (outside the CDR3, taken from reference TRBV5-6 and TRBJ1-4): DAGVTQSPTHLIKTRGQQVTLRCSPKSGHDTVSWYQQALGQGPQFIFQYYEEEERQRGNFPDRFSGHQFPNYSSELNVNALLLGDSALYLCASSLTGMSNEKLFFGSGTQLSVL.